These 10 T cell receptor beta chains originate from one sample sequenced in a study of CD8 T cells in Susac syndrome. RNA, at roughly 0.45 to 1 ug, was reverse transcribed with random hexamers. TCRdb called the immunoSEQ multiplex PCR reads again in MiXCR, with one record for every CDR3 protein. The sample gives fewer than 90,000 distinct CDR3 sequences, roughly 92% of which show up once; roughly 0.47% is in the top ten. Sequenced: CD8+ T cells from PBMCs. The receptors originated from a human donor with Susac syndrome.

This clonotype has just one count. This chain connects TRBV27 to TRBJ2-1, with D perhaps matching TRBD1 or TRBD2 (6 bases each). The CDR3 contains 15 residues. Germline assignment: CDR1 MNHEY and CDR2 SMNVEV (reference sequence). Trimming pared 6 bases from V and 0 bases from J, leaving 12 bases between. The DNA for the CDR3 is TGTGCCAGCAGCGGGGGACATAGCTCCTACAATGAGCAGTTCTTC. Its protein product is CASSGGHSSYNEQFF.

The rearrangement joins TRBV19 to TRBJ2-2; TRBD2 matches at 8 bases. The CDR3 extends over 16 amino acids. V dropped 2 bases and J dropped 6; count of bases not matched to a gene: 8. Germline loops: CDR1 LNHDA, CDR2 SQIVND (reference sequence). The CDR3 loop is CASSISPGTSAGELFF. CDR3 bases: TGTGCCAGTAGTATAAGTCCCGGGACTAGTGCCGGGGAGCTGTTTTTT.

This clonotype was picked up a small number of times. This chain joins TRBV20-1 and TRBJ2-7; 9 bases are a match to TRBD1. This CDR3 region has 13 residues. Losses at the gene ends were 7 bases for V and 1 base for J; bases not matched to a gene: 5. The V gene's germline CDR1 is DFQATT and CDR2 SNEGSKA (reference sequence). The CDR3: CSVRDRVSYEQYF. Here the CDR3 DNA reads TGCAGTGTCCGGGACAGGGTGTCCTACGAGCAGTACTTC.

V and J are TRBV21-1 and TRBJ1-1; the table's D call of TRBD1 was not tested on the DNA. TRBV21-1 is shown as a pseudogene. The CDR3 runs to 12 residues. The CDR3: CASSTSGQQAFF. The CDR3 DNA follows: TGTGCCAGCAGCACCTCAGGACAGCAAGCTTTCTTT.

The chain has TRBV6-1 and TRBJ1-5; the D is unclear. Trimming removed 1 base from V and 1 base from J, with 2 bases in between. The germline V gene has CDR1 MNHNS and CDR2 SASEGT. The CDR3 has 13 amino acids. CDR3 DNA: TGTGCCAGCAGTGAAGTGAGCAATCAGCCCCAGCATTTT. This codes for CASSEVSNQPQHF.

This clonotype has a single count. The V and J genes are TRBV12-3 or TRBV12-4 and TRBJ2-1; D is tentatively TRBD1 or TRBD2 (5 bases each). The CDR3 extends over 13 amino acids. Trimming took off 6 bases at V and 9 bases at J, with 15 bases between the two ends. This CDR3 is CASRNPGQSEQFF. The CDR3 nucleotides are TGTGCCAGCAGAAACCCGGGGCAGAGTGAGCAGTTCTTC.

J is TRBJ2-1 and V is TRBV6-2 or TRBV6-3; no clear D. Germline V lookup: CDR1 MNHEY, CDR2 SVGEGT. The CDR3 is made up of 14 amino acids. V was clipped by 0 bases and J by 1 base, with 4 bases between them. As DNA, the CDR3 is TGTGCCAGCAGTTACTCCGGGTCCTACAATGAGCAGTTCTTC. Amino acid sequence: CASSYSGSYNEQFF.

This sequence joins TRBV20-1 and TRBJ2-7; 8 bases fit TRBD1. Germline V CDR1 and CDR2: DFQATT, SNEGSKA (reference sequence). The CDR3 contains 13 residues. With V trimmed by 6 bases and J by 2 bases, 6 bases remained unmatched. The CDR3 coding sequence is TGCAGTGCACTGGGACAGGACACCTACGAGCAGTACTTC. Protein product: CSALGQDTYEQYF.

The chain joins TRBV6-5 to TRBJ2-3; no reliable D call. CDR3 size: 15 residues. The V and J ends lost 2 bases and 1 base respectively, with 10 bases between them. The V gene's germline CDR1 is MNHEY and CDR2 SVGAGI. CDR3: CASSYPQGGTDTQYF. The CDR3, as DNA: TGTGCCAGCAGTTACCCCCAAGGTGGCACAGATACGCAGTATTTT.

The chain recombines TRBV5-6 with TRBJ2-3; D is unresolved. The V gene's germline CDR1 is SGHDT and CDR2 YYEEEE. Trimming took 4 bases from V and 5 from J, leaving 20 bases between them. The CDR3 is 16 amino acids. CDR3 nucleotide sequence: TGTGCCAGCAGCCCGACCACCAAATCACTGATAGATACGCAGTATTTT. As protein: CASSPTTKSLIDTQYF.